Sequencing of this TCR beta chain was carried out in a study of blood T cell repertoires in COVID-19. Study-level information: Samples taken during acute and convalescent COVID-19 were collected in the United States, Italy and Spain.

Produced via immunoSEQ multiplex PCR; TCRdb's table is partial and in-frame only. The table lists 150,000 to 200,000 clones, approximately 85% of them singletons. The V segment lost 4 bases and the J segment 5 bases; nucleotides outside the gene matches: 7. Germline CDR1 reads SGHAT; CDR2 reads FQNNGV. The CDR3 is 15 residues long. The genes are TRBV11-2 and TRBJ1-3; 8 bases align to TRBD1. Sequences were obtained from peripheral blood. The clonotype originates from a woman of 80 years or more with acute or convalescent COVID-19. CDR3 protein: CASSSTGEGRNTIYF. As DNA, the CDR3 is TGTGCCAGCAGCTCGACAGGGGAAGGTCGAAACACCATATATTTT.